This T cell receptor beta chain was identified during a study of cytomegalovirus exposure and HLA in healthy donors. Regarding this clone: Its target is unknown.

The PCR made use of 60 Vbeta and 13 Jbeta primers. Data came from immunoSEQ multiplex PCR; TCRdb stores just in-frame clones and leaves some out. The table records roughly 57,000 clones, approximately 84% of them present only once. Whole-study findings and limits: Testing in vitro showed three CMV-associated chains specific for CMV antigens. Looking again later, the authors saw that most CMV-associated TCR beta chains seemed HLA-restricted. Overall, around 150 TCR beta chains were annotated as cytomegalovirus-associated. A later analysis reportedly identified an Asian-associated ancestry cluster as carrying fewer N-insertions than the roughly 670-donor mean.

The sequenced sample was PBMCs. The TCR originated in a man aged 50-59 years in good health and CMV-seronegative.

CDR3 protein: CASSAGWGYTF. For the CDR3, the DNA is TGTGCCAGCAGCGCGGGTTGGGGCTACACCTTC. V and J are TRBV9 and TRBJ1-2, with D unclear. V was clipped by 3 bases and J by 8 bases, with 8 bases between them. Per the germline V gene, CDR1 is SGDLS and CDR2 is YYNGEE. This CDR3 contains 11 residues.